The next 23 T cell receptor beta chains were all read from a single sample in a study of control samples from healthy donors and cancer patients (TCRdb year 2020). The library came from the immunoSEQ multiplex PCR assay. TCRdb retrieved this table from immuneACCESS and kept in-frame rearrangements only. Not all clones are present; in checked studies, unresolved V genes account for under half, and no reason is known for the remainder. The sample contains roughly 73,000 clones, approximately 80% of them found a single time. About 26% of the sample lies in the top ten. Sequencing used blood. These receptors were collected from a middle-aged man in good health.

This rearrangement joins TRBV28 to TRBJ1-4; D is ambiguous. The CDR3 totals 15 residues. V dropped 0 bases and J dropped 5 bases, with 10 bases sitting between them. Germline CDR1 and CDR2: MDHEN and SYDVKM. CDR3: CASSLWGVGNEKLFF. CDR3 coding DNA: TGTGCCAGCAGTTTATGGGGAGTGGGGAATGAAAAACTGTTTTTT. Supplemented by reference TRBV28 and TRBJ1-4, the full variable domain reads DVKVTQSSRYLVKRTGEKVFLECVQDMDHENMFWYRQDPGLGLRLIYFSYDVKMKEKGDIPEGYSVSREKKERFSLILESASTNQTSMYLCASSLWGVGNEKLFFGSGTQLSVL.

The chain has TRBV11-3 and TRBJ2-1; TRBD1 matches at 7 bases. This CDR3 has 13 amino acids. CDR1 and CDR2 (germline): SGHNT, YENEEA. V shed 4 bases and J 9 bases; nucleotides not matched to a gene: 6. The DNA for the CDR3 is TGTGCCAGCAGCTCATCACAGGGGAGTGAGCAGTTCTTC. Protein: CASSSSQGSEQFF. Variable domain in full (rest from reference TRBV11-3 and TRBJ2-1): EAGVVQSPRYKIIEKKQPVAFWCNPISGHNTLYWYLQNLGQGPELLIRYENEEAVDDSQLPKDRFSAERLKGVDSTLKIQPAELGDSAVYLCASSSSQGSEQFFGPGTRLTVL.

V and J are TRBV5-1 and TRBJ2-1, with D possibly being TRBD1 (6 bases). From germline, CDR1 is SGHRS and CDR2 YFSETQ. V was trimmed by 6 bases and J by 7 bases, leaving 23 bases between them. The CDR3 length is 16 residues. CDR3 region: CASNLGARGGVNEQFF. The DNA of the CDR3 is TGCGCCAGCAATCTTGGGGCCAGGGGTGGTGTAAATGAGCAGTTCTTC.

This clone was observed a handful of times. As DNA, the CDR3 is TGCAGCGTTCAGGGGGACAGGGTGAACACAGATACGCAGTATTTT. This gives the protein CSVQGDRVNTDTQYF. The genes are TRBV29-1 and TRBJ2-3, with 9 bases matching TRBD1. With V trimmed by 5 bases and J by 2 bases, 8 bases remained unmatched. The CDR3 loop spans 15 amino acids. CDR1 and CDR2 (germline): SQVTM, ANQGSEA.

The genes are TRBV7-2 and TRBJ2-3; D call uncertain. Germline CDR1 and CDR2: SGHTA and FQGNSA. The V and J ends lost 1 base and 2 bases respectively, with 7 bases between them. The length of the CDR3 is 14 residues. The CDR3: CASSLVADTDTQYF. The CDR3 nucleotides read TGTGCCAGCAGCTTAGTTGCGGACACAGATACGCAGTATTTT.

This clone was seen only a few times. J is TRBJ1-2 and V is TRBV6-5; D perhaps matches TRBD1 (5 bases). The V gene lost 7 bases and the J gene lost 5 bases, with 14 bases spanning the gap. In germline, CDR1 is MNHEY, CDR2 SVGAGI. The CDR3 covers 13 residues. The DNA of the CDR3 is TGTGCCAGCACACCCCTGGGGGGTTATGGCTACACCTTC. Translating it yields CASTPLGGYGYTF.

The chain employs TRBV7-3 and TRBJ2-1; TRBD2 matches at 10 bases. In germline, CDR1 is SGHTA, CDR2 FQGTGA. J lost 4 bases, V lost 5 bases, and 8 bases had no gene match. This CDR3 has 16 residues. CDR3 amino acids: CASSLPSGRGYNEQFF. DNA of the CDR3: TGTGCCAGCAGCCTTCCAAGCGGGAGGGGTTACAATGAGCAGTTCTTC. The full variable domain, in which reference TRBV7-3 and TRBJ2-1 provide the parts outside the CDR3, is GAGVSQTPSNKVTEKGKYVELRCDPISGHTALYWYRQSLGQGPEFLIYFQGTGAADDSGLPNDRFFAVRPEGSVSTLKIQRTERGDSAVYLCASSLPSGRGYNEQFFGPGTRLTVL.

J is TRBJ2-7 and V is TRBV6-5, with 10 bases aligning to TRBD2. Germline CDR1 is MNHEY and CDR2 is SVGAGI. V lost 4 bases to trimming and J lost 3 bases; unmatched junction nucleotides: 6. CDR3 length equals 15 residues. The CDR3 DNA sequence: TGTGCCAGCAGTTGGGGACTAGCGCCGCTCTACGAGCAGTACTTC. Protein: CASSWGLAPLYEQYF.

This chain connects TRBV7-9 to TRBJ2-5; weak D call: TRBD2 (5 bases). The V gene's germline CDR1 is SEHNR and CDR2 FQNEAQ (reference sequence). CDR3 length: 16 amino acids. Trimming removed 3 bases at V and 5 bases at J, with 19 bases between. CDR3 DNA sequence: TGTGCCAGCAGCTTTTCTTTATCCTCCTCGGGGGAGACCCAGTACTTC. Protein: CASSFSLSSSGETQYF.

V is TRBV6-2 or TRBV6-3 and J is TRBJ2-3, with 8 positions matching TRBD2. Germline CDR1 reads MNHEY; CDR2 reads SVGEGT. The CDR3 sequence is 16 residues long. Trimming removed 4 bases from V and 4 bases from J; junction bases left unmatched: 10. The CDR3 here is CASSSISGGSADTQYF. The DNA of the CDR3 is TGTGCCAGCAGTTCCATCAGCGGGGGTTCTGCAGATACGCAGTATTTT.

In its sample, this clone ranks as medium-sized. The chain links TRBV6-2 or TRBV6-3 to TRBJ2-1; D perhaps matches TRBD2 (5 bases). The V gene lost 3 bases and the J gene lost 8 bases, with 14 bases spanning the gap. Germline V gives CDR1 MNHEY, CDR2 SVGEGT. There are 14 residues in the CDR3. The CDR3 DNA reads TGTGCCAGCAGTTATGACTCGGAGGAGGATGAGCAGTTCTTC. Translated, it gives CASSYDSEEDEQFF.

This clone was seen a single time. J is TRBJ2-3 and V is TRBV5-8; 8 positions agree with TRBD2. Germline V gene data show CDR1 as SGHTS and CDR2 as YDEGEE. The V segment lost 0 bases and the J segment 5 bases; nucleotides outside the gene matches: 5. This CDR3 is built from 15 residues. The CDR3 protein is CASSLGRLAGDTQYF. In DNA, the CDR3 is TGTGCCAGCAGCTTGGGTAGGCTAGCGGGAGATACGCAGTATTTT.

The gene calls are TRBV29-1 and TRBJ2-3; D remains unclear. This CDR3 spans 12 amino acids. CDR1 SQVTM and CDR2 ANQGSEA come from the germline V gene. Trimming took 7 bases from V and 2 from J, leaving 10 bases between them. As DNA, the CDR3 is TGCAGCGCCGCCTTTGTCACAGATACGCAGTATTTT. Translated: CSAAFVTDTQYF.

The V and J genes are TRBV18 and TRBJ1-1, with D possibly matching TRBD1 (5 bases). The germline V gene encodes CDR1 KGHSH and CDR2 LQKENI. The V and J ends lost 1 base and 4 bases respectively, with 7 bases between them. The CDR3 runs to 13 residues. As DNA, the CDR3 is TGTGCCAGCTCACCACAGGGGATCACTGAAGCTTTCTTT. Protein sequence: CASSPQGITEAFF.

The J gene is TRBJ2-7, the V gene TRBV5-6; TRBD2 aligns across 9 bases. Germline assignment: CDR1 SGHDT and CDR2 YYEEEE. V gave up 2 bases and J gave up 10 bases; unmatched junction bases: 4. The CDR3 has 12 amino acids. CDR3 residues: CASSLAGGRQYF. CDR3 DNA: TGTGCCAGCAGCTTAGCGGGAGGAAGACAGTACTTC.

V and J are TRBV4-3 and TRBJ1-5; weak D call: TRBD1 (5 bases). The V gene's germline CDR1 is LGHNA and CDR2 YSLEER. CDR3 length: 15 amino acids. Trimming stripped 0 bases from V and 1 base from J, with 7 bases between. CDR3 region: CASSQDRESNQPQHF. In nucleotides, the CDR3 is TGCGCCAGCAGCCAAGACAGGGAGAGCAATCAGCCCCAGCATTTT.

In regard to this clone: The junction departs from germline at one end; a sequencing error may be responsible. The V call is TRBV5-1, the J call TRBJ1-1; 9 positions agree with TRBD1. The CDR3 loop spans 12 amino acids. Germline CDR1 SGHRS, CDR2 YFSETQ. The CDR3 region is CASSQPGQGQAF. The CDR3, as DNA: TGCGCCAGCAGCCAACCGGGACAGGGACAAGCGTTT.

The chain couples TRBV28 to TRBJ2-1, with 8 positions matching TRBD2. Losses at the gene ends were 5 bases for V and 5 bases for J; bases not matched to a gene: 11. CDR1 MDHEN and CDR2 SYDVKM come from the germline V gene. The CDR3 sequence is 16 residues long. CDR3 protein: CASSPREGRGDNEQFF. Written as DNA, the CDR3 is TGTGCCAGCAGTCCGCGTGAGGGGCGGGGGGACAATGAGCAGTTCTTC.

This chain joins TRBV5-1 and TRBJ1-2; D is uncertain. Germline V gene sequence: CDR1 SGHRS, CDR2 YFSETQ. V was pared by 7 bases and J by 2 bases, with 6 bases between. The CDR3 runs 11 residues. CDR3 nucleotide sequence: TGCGCCAGCGCCGGAAACTATGGCTACACCTTC. Encoded protein: CASAGNYGYTF. Variable domain in full (rest from reference TRBV5-1 and TRBJ1-2): KAGVTQTPRYLIKTRGQQVTLSCSPISGHRSVSWYQQTPGQGLQFLFEYFSETQRNKGNFPGRFSGRQFSNSRSEMNVSTLELGDSALYLCASAGNYGYTFGSGTRLTVV.

J is TRBJ1-4 and V is TRBV30; TRBD1 might be the D (6 bases). Trimming pared 1 base from V and 5 bases from J, leaving 11 bases between. The CDR3 is 14 amino acids. The germline gives CDR1 GTSNPN, CDR2 SVGIG (reference sequence). The CDR3 protein is CAWSEDSLNEKLFF. CDR3 sequence (DNA): TGTGCCTGGAGTGAGGACAGTTTAAATGAAAAACTGTTTTTT. The variable domain in full, with the rest retrieved from reference TRBV30 and TRBJ1-4, is SQTIHQWPATLVQPVGSPLSLECTVEGTSNPNLYWYRQAAGRGLQLLFYSVGIGQISSEVPQNLSASRPQDRQFILSSKKLLLSDSGFYLCAWSEDSLNEKLFFGSGTQLSVL.

The chain is built from TRBV9 and TRBJ2-1; 11 nucleotides align to TRBD2. The V segment lost 0 bases and the J segment 11 bases; nucleotides outside the gene matches: 16. Germline assignment: CDR1 SGDLS and CDR2 YYNGEE. The CDR3 spans 18 residues. The CDR3 sequence is CASSVGRLTSGVLGQQFF. In DNA form, the CDR3 reads TGTGCCAGCAGCGTAGGTCGCTTGACTAGCGGGGTCCTAGGTCAGCAGTTCTTC.

In DNA form, the CDR3 reads TGTGCCAGCAGCCAAGGAAACCGGGATACCCACTACGAGCAGTACTTC. This encodes CASSQGNRDTHYEQYF. The chain uses TRBV3-1 (or the pseudogene TRBV3-2) and TRBJ2-7; a possible D gene is TRBD2 (5 bases). Germline lookup yields CDR1 LGHDT and CDR2 YNNKEL (reference sequence). Trimming cost V 1 base and J 3 bases, with 16 bases left between them. This CDR3 is built from 16 residues.

CDR3 DNA sequence: TGTGCCAGCTCAATGGTTACCGGGCCGGGAGGTGGACTGTTTTTT. The encoded protein is CASSMVTGPGGGLFF. V gene TRBV18 combines with J gene TRBJ1-4, with unresolved D. This CDR3 is 15 amino acids long. Trimming took off 5 bases at V and 13 bases at J, with 23 bases between the two ends. Germline values: CDR1 KGHSH, CDR2 LQKENI.